The 20 T cell receptor beta chains presented below share a single source sample, sequenced in a study of CD8+ T cells in alopecia areata. RNA was extracted and reverse transcribed into cDNA as the sequencing template. Data came from immunoSEQ multiplex PCR; TCRdb stores just in-frame clones and leaves some out. The sample shows 200,000 to 250,000 clones, 65% to 70% of them seen only once. Source: CD4+ T cells sorted from blood, taken at week 0. These receptors were obtained from a human donor with alopecia areata.

The rearrangement links TRBV30 to TRBJ1-4; no reliable D call. Germline-derived CDR1 and CDR2 are GTSNPN and SVGIG (reference sequence). Trimming removed 1 base at V and 8 bases at J, with 17 bases between. The CDR3 loop spans 15 amino acids. CDR3 nucleotide sequence: TGTGCCTGGAGTGCCCCCCGCGGGGAGCGCGAAAAACTGTTTTTT. Translated, it gives CAWSAPRGEREKLFF.

The rearrangement uses TRBV6-5 and TRBJ1-6, with D hard to call. Between the trimmed V and J ends, which lost 6 bases and 9 bases, there was a span of 18 bases. Germline-derived CDR1 and CDR2 are MNHEY and SVGAGI. The CDR3 consists of 15 residues. CDR3 DNA sequence: TGTGCCAGCAGCGACCGAAGGCCCGAGGGTTCACCCCTCCACTTT. Its translation is CASSDRRPEGSPLHF.

This sequence joins TRBV30 and TRBJ1-1; D gene ambiguous. The germline gives CDR1 GTSNPN, CDR2 SVGIG (reference sequence). The V end lost 2 bases, the J end lost 3 bases, and 10 bases lay between the germline ends. This CDR3 has 13 amino acids. For the CDR3, the DNA is TGTGCCTGGAGTCTGATGACCGACACTGAAGCTTTCTTT. It yields the protein CAWSLMTDTEAFF. The entire variable domain, with the rest obtained from reference TRBV30 and TRBJ1-1, is as follows: SQTIHQWPATLVQPVGSPLSLECTVEGTSNPNLYWYRQAAGRGLQLLFYSVGIGQISSEVPQNLSASRPQDRQFILSSKKLLLSDSGFYLCAWSLMTDTEAFFGQGTRLTVV.

The chain recombines TRBV30 with TRBJ2-5; either TRBD1 or TRBD2 may fit D (5 bases each). V was cut by 3 bases and J by 5 bases, with 16 bases left in between. This CDR3 contains 14 residues. Germline V gene data show CDR1 as GTSNPN and CDR2 as SVGIG (reference sequence). CDR3 coding DNA: TGTGCCTGGAGCCCCGGGACCCTTTTTGAGACCCAGTACTTC. Its protein product is CAWSPGTLFETQYF.

The V call is TRBV5-1, the J call TRBJ2-7; 7 bases align to TRBD2. The CDR3 consists of 14 residues. Germline values: CDR1 SGHRS, CDR2 YFSETQ. V lost 4 bases, J lost 7 bases, and 11 bases stayed unmatched. The CDR3: CASSVAATGGEQYF. CDR3 bases: TGCGCCAGCAGCGTGGCGGCCACCGGGGGGGAGCAGTACTTC.

V gene TRBV15 combines with J gene TRBJ1-5; D might be TRBD1 (5 bases). The CDR3 extends over 14 amino acids. V was trimmed by 4 bases and J by 3 bases, leaving 10 bases between them. From germline, CDR1 is LNHNV and CDR2 YYDKDF (reference sequence). Here the CDR3 reads CATSIRQTNQPQHF. CDR3 in DNA: TGTGCCACCAGCATAAGACAGACCAATCAGCCCCAGCATTTT.

J is TRBJ1-6 and V is TRBV7-2; 7 bases line up with TRBD1. Germline CDR1 and CDR2: SGHTA and FQGNSA. After removal of 4 bases from V and 14 bases from J, the junction contained 8 bases not matched to a gene. The CDR3 sequence is 13 residues long. CDR3 amino acids: CASSSRDSVTLHF. CDR3 DNA sequence: TGTGCCAGCAGCTCAAGGGACAGTGTCACCCTCCACTTT.

The V gene is TRBV27, the J gene TRBJ2-5; 7 bases are a match to TRBD2. This CDR3 spans 15 amino acids. Losses at the gene ends were 7 bases for V and 4 bases for J; bases not matched to a gene: 12. Germline V gene data show CDR1 as MNHEY and CDR2 as SMNVEV (reference sequence). Written as DNA, the CDR3 is TGTGCCAGCACCGAAGGAGCGGGGAGGGGAGAGACCCAGTACTTC. This gives the protein CASTEGAGRGETQYF.

This clone was seen more than once but under ten times. The genes are TRBV15 and TRBJ2-3; TRBD1 agrees at 7 bases. Per the germline V gene, CDR1 is LNHNV and CDR2 is YYDKDF (reference sequence). The CDR3 runs 16 residues. V shed 2 bases, J shed 2 bases, and the junction held 7 bases outside the gene matches. The CDR3: CATSRPDRDHTDTQYF. The CDR3 coding sequence is TGTGCCACCAGCAGACCCGACAGGGACCACACAGATACGCAGTATTTT.

This sequence joins TRBV5-4 and TRBJ2-1; maybe TRBD1 (6 bases). The CDR3 totals 14 residues. V lost 4 bases and J 5 bases, leaving 13 bases between the germline ends. Per germline, CDR1 SGHNT and CDR2 YYREEE (reference sequence). The CDR3 nucleotides read TGTGCCAGCAGCCGTTGGACAGACGACAATGAGCAGTTCTTC. Translation: CASSRWTDDNEQFF.

On this clone: This sample includes further DNA sequences coding for the same CDR3. V is TRBV5-1 and J is TRBJ2-7; D remains unclear. Trimming cost V 0 bases and J 6 bases, with 4 bases left between them. This CDR3 has 11 amino acids. The V gene's germline CDR1 is SGHRS and CDR2 YFSETQ. The CDR3 DNA follows: TGCGCCAGCAGCTTGGAAGGCGAGCAGTACTTC. Residues: CASSLEGEQYF.

V and J are TRBV9 and TRBJ2-6; D uncertain. The CDR3 runs to 18 residues. Trimming left V 0 bases short and J 0 bases short, with 13 bases between. Germline loops: CDR1 SGDLS, CDR2 YYNGEE. CDR3 sequence: CASSVEGLQHSGANVLTF. Written as DNA, the CDR3 is TGTGCCAGCAGCGTAGAGGGCTTACAACACTCTGGGGCCAACGTCCTGACTTTC.

The V call is TRBV10-3, the J call TRBJ1-2; no reliable D call. V was clipped by 2 bases and J by 3 bases, with 1 base between them. The CDR3 is 11 amino acids. Germline lookup yields CDR1 ENHRY and CDR2 SYGVKD. The CDR3 reads CAISEDYGYTF. CDR3 in DNA: TGTGCCATCAGTGAGGACTATGGCTACACCTTC.

The rearrangement uses TRBV18 and TRBJ2-6; D might be TRBD1 (6 bases). Deletions cut 0 bases from V and 1 base from J, with 10 bases between. The germline gives CDR1 KGHSH, CDR2 LQKENI. CDR3 size: 17 residues. CDR3 nucleotides: TGTGCCAGCTCACCACCAGGACAGTGGTCTGGGGCCAACGTCCTGACTTTC. Residues: CASSPPGQWSGANVLTF.

This clone was detected only once. The chain has TRBV9 and TRBJ2-3; D is perhaps TRBD1 or TRBD2 (5 bases each). V lost 4 bases to trimming and J lost 6 bases, with 15 bases between them. This CDR3 contains 14 residues. Germline V gene sequence: CDR1 SGDLS, CDR2 YYNGEE. In DNA form, the CDR3 reads TGTGCCAGCAGCCACACGGGGCTGACGGATACGCAGTATTTT. Amino acids: CASSHTGLTDTQYF.

The chain has TRBV4-3 and TRBJ1-6; 11 bases match TRBD1. The CDR3 loop spans 17 amino acids. From germline, CDR1 is LGHNA and CDR2 YSLEER. The V segment lost 1 base and the J segment 7 bases; nucleotides outside the gene matches: 6. The CDR3 DNA reads TGCGCCAGCAGCCAAGGGACAGGGGGCCCGACCAATTCACCCCTCCACTTT. This translates into CASSQGTGGPTNSPLHF.

Note on this clone: Relative to the germline gene, one junction end is altered; a read error may explain this. The chain couples TRBV7-7 to TRBJ1-5; tentatively, D is TRBD1 (6 bases). The CDR3 is 17 amino acids. Germline V CDR1 and CDR2: SSHAT, FNYEAQ (reference sequence). CDR3 nucleotide sequence: TGTGCTAGCAGCTTACTTGCAGGGGCCTTTTCTTGGCAGCCCCAGCATTTT. It codes for CASSLLAGAFSWQPQHF. Full variable domain (rest looked up from reference TRBV7-7 and TRBJ1-5): GAGVSQSPRYKVTKRGQDVTLRCDPISSHATLYWYQQALGQGPEFLTYFNYEAQPDKSGLPSDRFSAERPEGSISTLTIQRTEQRDSAMYRCASSLLAGAFSWQPQHFGDGTRLSIL.

The count of this clone is one. V gene TRBV5-6 combines with J gene TRBJ1-5; tentative D call: TRBD1 (6 bases). The germline gives CDR1 SGHDT, CDR2 YYEEEE. The V end lost 5 bases, the J end lost 3 bases, and 9 bases lay between the germline ends. This CDR3 has 13 amino acids. DNA of the CDR3: TGTGCCAGCAGTAGGGACAACAATCAGCCCCAGCATTTT. Translating gives CASSRDNNQPQHF. The complete variable domain, with remaining parts taken from reference TRBV5-6 and TRBJ1-5, reads DAGVTQSPTHLIKTRGQQVTLRCSPKSGHDTVSWYQQALGQGPQFIFQYYEEEERQRGNFPDRFSGHQFPNYSSELNVNALLLGDSALYLCASSRDNNQPQHFGDGTRLSIL.

The chain couples TRBV11-2 to TRBJ2-2; D is unresolved. The CDR3 loop spans 14 amino acids. Germline lookup yields CDR1 SGHAT and CDR2 FQNNGV. V dropped 1 base and J dropped 1 base, with 4 bases sitting between them. CDR3 DNA: TGTGCCAGCAGCTTAGGGAGGAACACCGGGGAGCTGTTTTTT. This translates into CASSLGRNTGELFF.

This chain joins TRBV29-1 and TRBJ2-3; D remains unclear. The V end was cut by 6 bases, the J end by 7 bases, with 20 bases between. Per germline, CDR1 SQVTM and CDR2 ANQGSEA. The CDR3 has 14 residues. The CDR3 sequence is CSVESVHSTYTQYF. The CDR3 DNA is TGCAGCGTGGAGTCGGTCCATTCCACCTATACGCAGTATTTT.